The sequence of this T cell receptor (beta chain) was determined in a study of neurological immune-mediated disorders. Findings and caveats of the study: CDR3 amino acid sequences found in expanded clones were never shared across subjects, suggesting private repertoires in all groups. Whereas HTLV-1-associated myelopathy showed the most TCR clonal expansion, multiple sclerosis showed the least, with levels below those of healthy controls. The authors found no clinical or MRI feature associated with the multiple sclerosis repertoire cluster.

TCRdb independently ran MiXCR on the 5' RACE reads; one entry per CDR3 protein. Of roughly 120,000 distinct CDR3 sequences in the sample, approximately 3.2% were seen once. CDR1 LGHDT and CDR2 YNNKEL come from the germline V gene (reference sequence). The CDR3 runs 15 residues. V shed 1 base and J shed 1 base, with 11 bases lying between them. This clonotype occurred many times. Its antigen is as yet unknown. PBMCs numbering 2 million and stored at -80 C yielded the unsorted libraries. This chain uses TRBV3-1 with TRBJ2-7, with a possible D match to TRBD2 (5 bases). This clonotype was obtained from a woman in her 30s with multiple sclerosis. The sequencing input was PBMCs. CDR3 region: CASSQGHTSSYEQYF. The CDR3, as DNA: TGTGCCAGCAGCCAAGGCCACACTAGTTCCTACGAGCAGTACTTC.